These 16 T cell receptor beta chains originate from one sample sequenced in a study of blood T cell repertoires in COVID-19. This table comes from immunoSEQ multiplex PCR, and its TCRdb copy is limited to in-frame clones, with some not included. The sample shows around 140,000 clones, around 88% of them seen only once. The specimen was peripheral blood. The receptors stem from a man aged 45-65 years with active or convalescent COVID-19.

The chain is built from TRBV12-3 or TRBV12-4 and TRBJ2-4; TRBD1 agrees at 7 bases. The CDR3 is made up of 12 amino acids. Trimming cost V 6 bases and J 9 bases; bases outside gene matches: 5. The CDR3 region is CASSLQGTIQYF. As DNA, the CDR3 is TGTGCCAGCAGCCTACAGGGGACCATTCAGTACTTC.

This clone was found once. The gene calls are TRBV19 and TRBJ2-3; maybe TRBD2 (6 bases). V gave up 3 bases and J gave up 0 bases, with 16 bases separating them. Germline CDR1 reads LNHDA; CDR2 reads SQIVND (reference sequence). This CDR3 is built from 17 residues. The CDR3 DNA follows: TGTGCCAGTAGTATCAGTCGGCGAGGGAGGAGCACAGATACGCAGTATTTT. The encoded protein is CASSISRRGRSTDTQYF.

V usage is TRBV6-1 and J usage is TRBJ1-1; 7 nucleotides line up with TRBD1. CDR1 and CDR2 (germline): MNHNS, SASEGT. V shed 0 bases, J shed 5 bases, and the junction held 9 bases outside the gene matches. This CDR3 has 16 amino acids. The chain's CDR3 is CASSEAHRQGGTEAFF. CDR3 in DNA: TGTGCCAGCAGTGAAGCCCATCGACAGGGAGGTACTGAAGCTTTCTTT.

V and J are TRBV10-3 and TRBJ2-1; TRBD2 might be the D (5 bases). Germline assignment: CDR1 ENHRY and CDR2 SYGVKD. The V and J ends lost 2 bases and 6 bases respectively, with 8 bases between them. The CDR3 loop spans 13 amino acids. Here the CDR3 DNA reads TGTGCCATCAGTGAGGGTGGGAGCAATGAGCAGTTCTTC. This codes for CAISEGGSNEQFF.

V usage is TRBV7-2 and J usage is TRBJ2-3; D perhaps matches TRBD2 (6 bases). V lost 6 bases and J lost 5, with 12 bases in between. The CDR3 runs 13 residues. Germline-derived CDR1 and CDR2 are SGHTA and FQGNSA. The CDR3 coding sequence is TGTGCCAGCAGTTGGGGGGTCCAAGATACGCAGTATTTT. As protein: CASSWGVQDTQYF.

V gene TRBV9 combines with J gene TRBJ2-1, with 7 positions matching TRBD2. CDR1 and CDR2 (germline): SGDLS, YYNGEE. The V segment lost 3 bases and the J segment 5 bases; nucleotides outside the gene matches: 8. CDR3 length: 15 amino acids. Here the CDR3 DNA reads TGTGCCAGCAGCGACCTCTGGGGGGGGGACAATGAGCAGTTCTTC. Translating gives CASSDLWGGDNEQFF.

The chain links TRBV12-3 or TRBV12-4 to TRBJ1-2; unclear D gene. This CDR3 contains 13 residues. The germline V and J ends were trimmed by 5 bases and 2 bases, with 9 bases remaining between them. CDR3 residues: CASSGRRNYGYTF. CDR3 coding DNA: TGTGCCAGCAGTGGCAGGCGCAACTATGGCTACACCTTC.

CDR3 loop: CASAAGGPYEQYF. The DNA of the CDR3 is TGTGCCAGTGCCGCGGGGGGACCCTACGAGCAGTACTTC. The chain links TRBV19 to TRBJ2-7, with 8 bases fitting TRBD2. Germline V gives CDR1 LNHDA, CDR2 SQIVND (reference sequence). The length of the CDR3 is 13 residues. V gave up 8 bases and J gave up 2 bases; unmatched junction bases: 5.

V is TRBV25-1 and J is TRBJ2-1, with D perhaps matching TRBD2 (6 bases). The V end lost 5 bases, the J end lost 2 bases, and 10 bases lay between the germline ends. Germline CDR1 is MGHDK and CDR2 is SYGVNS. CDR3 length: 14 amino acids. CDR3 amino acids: CASSPGTAYNEQFF. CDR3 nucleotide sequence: TGTGCCAGCAGTCCAGGGACTGCCTACAATGAGCAGTTCTTC.

The CDR3 bases are TGCGCCAGCAGCTTGGGAGCGGGAAGACCCACAGATACGCAGTATTTT. Translation: CASSLGAGRPTDTQYF. V and J are TRBV5-1 and TRBJ2-3; 7 bases match TRBD2. V was clipped by 0 bases and J by 2 bases; unmatched bases: 6. The CDR3 is 16 amino acids. The V gene's germline CDR1 is SGHRS and CDR2 YFSETQ. Complete variable domain (other parts from reference TRBV5-1 and TRBJ2-3): KAGVTQTPRYLIKTRGQQVTLSCSPISGHRSVSWYQQTPGQGLQFLFEYFSETQRNKGNFPGRFSGRQFSNSRSEMNVSTLELGDSALYLCASSLGAGRPTDTQYFGPGTRLTVL.

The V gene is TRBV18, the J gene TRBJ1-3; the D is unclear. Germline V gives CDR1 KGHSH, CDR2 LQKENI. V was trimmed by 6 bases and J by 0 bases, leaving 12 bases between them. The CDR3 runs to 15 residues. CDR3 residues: CASSPVAGSGNTIYF. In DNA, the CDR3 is TGTGCCAGCTCCCCAGTGGCAGGCTCTGGAAACACCATATATTTT.

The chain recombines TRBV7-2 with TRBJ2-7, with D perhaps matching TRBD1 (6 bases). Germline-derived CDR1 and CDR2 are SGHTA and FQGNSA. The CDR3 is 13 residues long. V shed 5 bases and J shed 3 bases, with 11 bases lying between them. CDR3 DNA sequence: TGTGCCAGCAGCCGAGACAGGAACTACGAGCAGTACTTC. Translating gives CASSRDRNYEQYF. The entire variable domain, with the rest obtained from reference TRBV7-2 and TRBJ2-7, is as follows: GAGVSQSPSNKVTEKGKDVELRCDPISGHTALYWYRQSLGQGLEFLIYFQGNSAPDKSGLPSDRFSAERTGGSVSTLTIQRTQQEDSAVYLCASSRDRNYEQYFGPGTRLTVT.

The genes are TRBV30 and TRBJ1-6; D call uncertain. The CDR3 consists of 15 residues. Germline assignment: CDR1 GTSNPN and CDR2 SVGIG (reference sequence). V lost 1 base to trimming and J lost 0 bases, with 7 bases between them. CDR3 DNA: TGTGCCTGGAGTGATAAGAGCTCCTATAATTCACCCCTCCACTTT. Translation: CAWSDKSSYNSPLHF.

The chain's CDR3 is CASSYAGGEETQYF. The CDR3 DNA follows: TGTGCCAGCAGCTACGCCGGGGGTGAGGAGACCCAGTACTTC. The chain is built from TRBV7-9 and TRBJ2-5, with D possibly being TRBD2 (6 bases). Germline V gene sequence: CDR1 SEHNR, CDR2 FQNEAQ (reference sequence). The CDR3 loop spans 14 amino acids. V dropped 4 bases and J dropped 5 bases, with 14 bases sitting between them. Using reference TRBV7-9 and TRBJ2-5 for the parts outside the CDR3, the full variable domain is DTGVSQNPRHKITKRGQNVTFRCDPISEHNRLYWYRQTLGQGPEFLTYFQNEAQLEKSRLLSDRFSAERPKGSFSTLEIQRTEQGDSAMYLCASSYAGGEETQYFGPGTRLLVL.

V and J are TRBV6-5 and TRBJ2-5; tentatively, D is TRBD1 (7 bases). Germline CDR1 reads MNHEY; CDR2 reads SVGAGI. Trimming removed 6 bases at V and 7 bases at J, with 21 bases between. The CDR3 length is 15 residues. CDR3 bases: TGTGCCAGCAGGACGTCTGGAGGGGGCGCAGGGACCCAGTACTTC. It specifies CASRTSGGGAGTQYF.

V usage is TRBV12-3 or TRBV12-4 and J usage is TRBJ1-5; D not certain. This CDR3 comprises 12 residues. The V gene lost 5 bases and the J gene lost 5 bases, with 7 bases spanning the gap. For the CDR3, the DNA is TGTGCCAGCAGTATGTCGGATCAGCCCCAGCATTTT. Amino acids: CASSMSDQPQHF.